This T cell receptor (beta chain) was captured in a study of T cells expressing NK-cell markers. The CDR3 loop spans 11 amino acids. CDR1 DFQATT and CDR2 SNEGSKA come from the germline V gene (reference sequence). Synthesis of TCR beta cDNA relied on 5'RACE template switching carrying UMIs. TCRdb derives one entry per CDR3 protein from the 5' RACE reads, leaving out DNA. The sample features approximately 420,000 distinct CDR3 sequences, with approximately 11% in its top ten. The source of this sequence is a woman aged 50 to 60 in good health. The source material was blood T cells: a sorted CD56 or NKG2C T cell subset, CD4+ or CD8+ T cells, or bulk PBMC T cells (not recorded which). The chain couples TRBV20-1 to TRBJ1-1. This CDR3 reads CSALPSLQAFF.